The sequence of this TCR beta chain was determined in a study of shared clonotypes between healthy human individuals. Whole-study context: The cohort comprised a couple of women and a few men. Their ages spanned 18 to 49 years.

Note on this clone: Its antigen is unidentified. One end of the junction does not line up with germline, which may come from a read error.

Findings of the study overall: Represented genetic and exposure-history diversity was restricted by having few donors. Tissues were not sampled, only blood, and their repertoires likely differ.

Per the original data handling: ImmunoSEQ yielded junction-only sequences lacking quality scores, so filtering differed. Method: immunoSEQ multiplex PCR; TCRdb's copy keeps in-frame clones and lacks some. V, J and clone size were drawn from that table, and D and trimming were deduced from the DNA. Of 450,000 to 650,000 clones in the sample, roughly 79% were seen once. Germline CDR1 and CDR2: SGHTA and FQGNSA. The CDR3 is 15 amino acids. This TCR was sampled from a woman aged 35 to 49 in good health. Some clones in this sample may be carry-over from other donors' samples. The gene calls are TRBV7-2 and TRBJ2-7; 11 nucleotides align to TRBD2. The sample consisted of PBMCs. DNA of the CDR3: TGTGCCAACAGCCTCGTAGCGGGAGGGGGCTACGAGCAGTACTTC. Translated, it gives CANSLVAGGGYEQYF.